Here is one T cell receptor beta chain with its context. This entry is derived from a study of OX40 agonist ivuxolimab in advanced cancers. The V gene's germline CDR1 is MDHEN and CDR2 SYDVKM. The CDR3 spans 13 residues. V was pared by 2 bases and J by 5 bases, with 9 bases between. The protocol was immunoSEQ multiplex PCR, while the TCRdb copy is restricted to in-frame clones and leaves out a portion. The sample includes 45,000 or so clones, roughly 78% of them seen just once. The timepoints at which blood was sampled were baseline, cycle 4 day 1, and cycle 7 day 1. This clonotype was obtained from an adult with an advanced solid tumor such as melanoma, head and neck, liver or kidney cancer. The sample was CD4+ or CD8+ T cells sorted from blood, taken in a trial of the OX40 agonist ivuxolimab. The J gene is TRBJ1-2, the V gene TRBV28, with a weak D call TRBD1 (5 bases). Here the CDR3 reads CASSLIAGYGYTF. CDR3 nucleotide sequence: TGTGCCAGCAGTTTAATCGCAGGGTATGGCTACACCTTC.